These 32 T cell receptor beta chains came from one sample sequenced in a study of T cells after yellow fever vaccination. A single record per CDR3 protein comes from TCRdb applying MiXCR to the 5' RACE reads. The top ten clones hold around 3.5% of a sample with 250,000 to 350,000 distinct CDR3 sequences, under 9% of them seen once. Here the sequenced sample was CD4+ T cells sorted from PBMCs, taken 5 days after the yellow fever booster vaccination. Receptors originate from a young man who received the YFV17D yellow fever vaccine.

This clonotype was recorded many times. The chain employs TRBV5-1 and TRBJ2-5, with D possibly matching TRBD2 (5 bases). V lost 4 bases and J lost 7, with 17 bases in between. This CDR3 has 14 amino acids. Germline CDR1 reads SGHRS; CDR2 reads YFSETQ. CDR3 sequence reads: CASSIGKLEGTQYF. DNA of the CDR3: TGCGCCAGCAGCATTGGGAAACTAGAGGGGACCCAGTACTTC.

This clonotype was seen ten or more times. The CDR3 loop reads CSASRRAVVGELFF. The CDR3 nucleotides read TGCAGTGCTTCACGCAGGGCGGTTGTCGGGGAGCTGTTTTTT. The chain carries TRBV20-1 and TRBJ2-2; D is perhaps TRBD1 (5 bases). Germline V CDR1 and CDR2: DFQATT, SNEGSKA (reference sequence). V lost 5 bases, J lost 7 bases, and 17 bases lay in between. The length of the CDR3 is 14 residues.

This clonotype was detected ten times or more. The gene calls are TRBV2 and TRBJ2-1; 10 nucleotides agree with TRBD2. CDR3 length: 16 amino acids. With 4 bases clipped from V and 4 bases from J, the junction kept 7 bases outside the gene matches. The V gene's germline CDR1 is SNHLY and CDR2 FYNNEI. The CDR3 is CASSAIGLAAYNEQFF. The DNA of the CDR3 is TGTGCCAGCAGTGCGATAGGACTAGCGGCTTACAATGAGCAGTTCTTC.

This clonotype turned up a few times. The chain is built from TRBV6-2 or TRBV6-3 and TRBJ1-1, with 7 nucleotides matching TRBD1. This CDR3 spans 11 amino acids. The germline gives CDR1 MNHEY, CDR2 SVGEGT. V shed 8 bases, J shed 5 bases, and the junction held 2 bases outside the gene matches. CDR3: CASLQGTEAFF. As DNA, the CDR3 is TGTGCCAGCTTACAGGGGACTGAAGCTTTCTTT.

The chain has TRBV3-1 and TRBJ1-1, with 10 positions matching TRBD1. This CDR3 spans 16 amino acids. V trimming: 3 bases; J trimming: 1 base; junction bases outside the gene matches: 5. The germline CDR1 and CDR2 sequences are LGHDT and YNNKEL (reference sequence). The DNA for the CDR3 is TGTGCCAGCAGCCAGACAGGGGGCGTACGGAACACTGAAGCTTTCTTT. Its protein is CASSQTGGVRNTEAFF.

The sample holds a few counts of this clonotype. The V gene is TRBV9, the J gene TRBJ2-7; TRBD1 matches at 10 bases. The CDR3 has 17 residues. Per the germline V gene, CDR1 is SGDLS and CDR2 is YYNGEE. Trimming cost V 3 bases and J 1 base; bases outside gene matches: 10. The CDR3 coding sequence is TGTGCCAGCAGCGGGGATAGACAGGGGGCTCCATCCTACGAGCAGTACGTC. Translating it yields CASSGDRQGAPSYEQYV.

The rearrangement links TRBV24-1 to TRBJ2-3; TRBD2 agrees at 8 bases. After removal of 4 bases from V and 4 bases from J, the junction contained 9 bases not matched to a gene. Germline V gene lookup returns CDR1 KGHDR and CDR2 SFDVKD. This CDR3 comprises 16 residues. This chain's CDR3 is CATSEPSGLDADTQYF. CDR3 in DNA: TGTGCCACCAGTGAACCCTCGGGACTAGATGCAGATACGCAGTATTTT.

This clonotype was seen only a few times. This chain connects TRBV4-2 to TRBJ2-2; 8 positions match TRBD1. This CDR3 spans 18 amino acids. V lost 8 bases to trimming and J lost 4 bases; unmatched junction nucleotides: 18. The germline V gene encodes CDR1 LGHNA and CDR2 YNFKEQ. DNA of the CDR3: TGTGCCAGCCGGGATTTCTGGTCAGGGGGCGCGGGCACCGGGGAGCTGTTTTTT. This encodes CASRDFWSGGAGTGELFF.

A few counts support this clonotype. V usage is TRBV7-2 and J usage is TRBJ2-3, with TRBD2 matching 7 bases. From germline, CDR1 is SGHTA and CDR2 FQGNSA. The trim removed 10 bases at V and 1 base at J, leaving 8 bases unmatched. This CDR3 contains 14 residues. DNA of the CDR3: TGTGCCACCTGCTGGGGGGGAGGCACAGATACGCAGTATTTT. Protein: CATCWGGGTDTQYF. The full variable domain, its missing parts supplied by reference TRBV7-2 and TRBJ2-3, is GAGVSQSPSNKVTEKGKDVELRCDPISGHTALYWYRQSLGQGLEFLIYFQGNSAPDKSGLPSDRFSAERTGGSVSTLTIQRTQQEDSAVYLCATCWGGGTDTQYFGPGTRLTVL.

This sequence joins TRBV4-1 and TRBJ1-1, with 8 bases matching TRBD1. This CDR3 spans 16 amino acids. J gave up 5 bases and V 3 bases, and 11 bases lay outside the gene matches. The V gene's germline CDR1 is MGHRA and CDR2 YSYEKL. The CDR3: CASSQGGGQGRTEAFF. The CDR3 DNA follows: TGCGCCAGCAGCCAGGGGGGAGGACAGGGCCGGACTGAAGCTTTCTTT.

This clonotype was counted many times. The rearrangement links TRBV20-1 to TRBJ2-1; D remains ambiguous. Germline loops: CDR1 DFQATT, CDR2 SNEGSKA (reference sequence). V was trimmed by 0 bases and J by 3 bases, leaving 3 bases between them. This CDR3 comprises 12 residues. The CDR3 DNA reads TGCAGTGCTAGAGAGGGCTACAATGAGCAGTTCTTC. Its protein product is CSAREGYNEQFF.

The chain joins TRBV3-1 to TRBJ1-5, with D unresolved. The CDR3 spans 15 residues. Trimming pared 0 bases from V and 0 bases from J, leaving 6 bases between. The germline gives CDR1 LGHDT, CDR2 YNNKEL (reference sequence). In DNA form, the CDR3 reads TGTGCCAGCAGCCAAGATGGGCATAGCAATCAGCCCCAGCATTTT. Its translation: CASSQDGHSNQPQHF.

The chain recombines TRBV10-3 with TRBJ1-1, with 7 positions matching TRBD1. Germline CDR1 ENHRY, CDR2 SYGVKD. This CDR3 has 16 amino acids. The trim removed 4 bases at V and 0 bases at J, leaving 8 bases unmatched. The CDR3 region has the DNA TGTGCCATCAGTGCCAACAGGGGAGATTTGAACACTGAAGCTTTCTTT. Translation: CAISANRGDLNTEAFF.

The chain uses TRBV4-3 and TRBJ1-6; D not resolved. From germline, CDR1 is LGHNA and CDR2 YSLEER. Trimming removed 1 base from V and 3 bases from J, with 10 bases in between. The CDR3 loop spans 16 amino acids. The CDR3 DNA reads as TGCGCCAGCAGCCAAGTCCGTTCAGGCTATAATTCACCCCTCCACTTT. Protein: CASSQVRSGYNSPLHF.

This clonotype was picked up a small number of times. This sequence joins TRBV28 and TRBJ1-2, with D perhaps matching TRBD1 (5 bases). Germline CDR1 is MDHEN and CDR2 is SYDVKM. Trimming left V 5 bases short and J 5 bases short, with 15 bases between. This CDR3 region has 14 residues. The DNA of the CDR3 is TGTGCCAGCAGTACCCCCCCAGGGAGATATGGCTACACCTTC. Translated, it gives CASSTPPGRYGYTF.

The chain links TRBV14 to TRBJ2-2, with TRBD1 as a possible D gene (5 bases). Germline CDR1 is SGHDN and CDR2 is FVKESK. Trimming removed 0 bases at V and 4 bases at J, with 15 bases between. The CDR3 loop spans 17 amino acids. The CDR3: CASSQDRGVDFTGELFF. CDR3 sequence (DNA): TGTGCCAGCAGCCAAGATAGGGGCGTGGATTTCACCGGGGAGCTGTTTTTT.

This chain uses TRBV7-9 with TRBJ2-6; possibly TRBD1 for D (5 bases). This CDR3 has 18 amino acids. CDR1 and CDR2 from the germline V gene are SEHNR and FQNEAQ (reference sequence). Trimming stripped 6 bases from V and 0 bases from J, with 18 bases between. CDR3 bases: TGTGCCAGCAGTTCTATGACAGTCCCCAGCTCTGGGGCCAACGTCCTGACTTTC. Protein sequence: CASSSMTVPSSGANVLTF.

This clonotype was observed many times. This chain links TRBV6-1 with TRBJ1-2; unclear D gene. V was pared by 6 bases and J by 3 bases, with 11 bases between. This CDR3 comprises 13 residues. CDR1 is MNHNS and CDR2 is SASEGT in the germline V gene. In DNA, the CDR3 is TGTGCCAGCAGCATGATTCAGGACTATGGCTACACCTTC. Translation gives CASSMIQDYGYTF.

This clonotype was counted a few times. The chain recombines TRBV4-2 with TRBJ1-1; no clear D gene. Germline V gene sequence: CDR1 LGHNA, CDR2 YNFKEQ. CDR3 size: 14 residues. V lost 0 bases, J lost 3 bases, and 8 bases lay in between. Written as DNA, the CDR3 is TGTGCCAGCAGCCAAGATTTCCCGGACACTGAAGCTTTCTTT. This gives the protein CASSQDFPDTEAFF.

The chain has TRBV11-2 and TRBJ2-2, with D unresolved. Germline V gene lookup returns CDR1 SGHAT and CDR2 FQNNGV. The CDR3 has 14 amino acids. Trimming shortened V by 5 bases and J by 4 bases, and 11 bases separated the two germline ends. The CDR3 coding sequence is TGTGCCAGCAGCGGCGCGTCGCGCACCGGGGAGCTGTTTTTT. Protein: CASSGASRTGELFF.

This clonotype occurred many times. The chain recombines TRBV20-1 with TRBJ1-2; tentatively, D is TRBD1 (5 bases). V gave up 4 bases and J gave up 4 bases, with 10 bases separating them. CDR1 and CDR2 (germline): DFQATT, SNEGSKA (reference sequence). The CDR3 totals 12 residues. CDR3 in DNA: TGCAGTGCTACCGGGGGGATCTATGGCTACACCTTC. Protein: CSATGGIYGYTF.

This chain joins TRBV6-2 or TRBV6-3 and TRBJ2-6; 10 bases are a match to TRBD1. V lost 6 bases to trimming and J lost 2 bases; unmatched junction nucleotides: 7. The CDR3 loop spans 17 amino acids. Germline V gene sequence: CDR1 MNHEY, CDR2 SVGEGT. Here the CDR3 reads CASSPGQGVAGANVLTF. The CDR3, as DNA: TGTGCCAGCAGCCCCGGACAGGGGGTGGCTGGGGCCAACGTCCTGACTTTC.

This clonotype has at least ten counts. The CDR3 DNA follows: TGTGCCGTGTCACCTTTGGGTAATCAGCCCCAGCATTTT. Amino acids: CAVSPLGNQPQHF. J is TRBJ1-5 and V is TRBV10-3, with D unresolved. CDR1 is ENHRY and CDR2 is SYGVKD in the germline V gene. V lost 11 bases and J lost 4, with 15 bases in between. The CDR3 is 13 residues long.

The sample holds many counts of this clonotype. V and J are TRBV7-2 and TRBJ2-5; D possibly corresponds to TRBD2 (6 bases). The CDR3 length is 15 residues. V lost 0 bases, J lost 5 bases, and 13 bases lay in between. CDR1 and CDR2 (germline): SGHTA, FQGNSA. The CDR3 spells CASSLAASVKETQYF. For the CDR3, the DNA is TGTGCCAGCAGCTTAGCGGCTAGCGTTAAGGAGACCCAGTACTTC.

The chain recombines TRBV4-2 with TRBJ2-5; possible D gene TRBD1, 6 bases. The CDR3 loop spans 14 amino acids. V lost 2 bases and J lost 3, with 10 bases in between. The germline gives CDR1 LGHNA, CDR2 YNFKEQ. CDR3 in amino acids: CASSQKRGKETQYF. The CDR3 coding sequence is TGTGCCAGCAGCCAAAAAAGGGGGAAAGAGACCCAGTACTTC.

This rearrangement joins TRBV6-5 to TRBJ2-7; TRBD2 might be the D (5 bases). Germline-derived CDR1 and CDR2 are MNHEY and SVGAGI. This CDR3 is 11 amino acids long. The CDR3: CATSEGSEQYF. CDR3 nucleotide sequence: TGTGCTACAAGCGAGGGATCCGAGCAGTACTTC.

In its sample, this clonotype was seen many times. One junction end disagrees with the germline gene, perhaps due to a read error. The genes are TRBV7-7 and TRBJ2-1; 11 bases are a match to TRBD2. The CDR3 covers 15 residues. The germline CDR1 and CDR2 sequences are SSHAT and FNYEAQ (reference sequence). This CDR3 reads CASSPGLAGSNEQFF. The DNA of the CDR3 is TGTGCTAGCAGCCCCGGACTAGCGGGTTCGAATGAGCAGTTCTTC.

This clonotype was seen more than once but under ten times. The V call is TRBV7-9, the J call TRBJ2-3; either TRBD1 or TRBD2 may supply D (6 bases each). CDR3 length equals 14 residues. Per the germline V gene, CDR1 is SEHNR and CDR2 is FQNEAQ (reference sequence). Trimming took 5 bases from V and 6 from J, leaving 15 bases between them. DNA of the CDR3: TGTGCCAGCAGCCACCCCCCGGGGGCCGATACGCAGTATTTT. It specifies CASSHPPGADTQYF.

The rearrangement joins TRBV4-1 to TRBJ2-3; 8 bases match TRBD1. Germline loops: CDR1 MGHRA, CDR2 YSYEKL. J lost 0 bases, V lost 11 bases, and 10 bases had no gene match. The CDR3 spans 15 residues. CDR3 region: CAAGTQGASTDTQYF. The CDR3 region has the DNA TGCGCCGCGGGGACCCAGGGGGCTAGCACAGATACGCAGTATTTT.

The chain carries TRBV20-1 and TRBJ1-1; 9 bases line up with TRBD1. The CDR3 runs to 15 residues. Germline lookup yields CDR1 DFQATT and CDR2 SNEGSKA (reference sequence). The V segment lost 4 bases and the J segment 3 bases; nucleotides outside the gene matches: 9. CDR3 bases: TGCAGTGCTACACAGGGGGCGGGTTTATACACTGAAGCTTTCTTT. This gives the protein CSATQGAGLYTEAFF.

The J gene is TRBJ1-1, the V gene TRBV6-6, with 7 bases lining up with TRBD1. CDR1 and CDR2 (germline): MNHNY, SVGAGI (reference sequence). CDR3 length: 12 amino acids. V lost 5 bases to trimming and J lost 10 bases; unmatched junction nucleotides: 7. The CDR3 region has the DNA TGTGCCAGCAGTCCCCGGGACAGAAGAGCTTTCTTT. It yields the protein CASSPRDRRAFF.

The CDR3 DNA reads TGCGCCAGCAGCCCGGGGGGGGGCCCCACAGATACGCAGTATTTT. Translation gives CASSPGGGPTDTQYF. The chain employs TRBV5-1 and TRBJ2-3; 8 positions match TRBD2. The length of the CDR3 is 15 residues. Trimming cost V 4 bases and J 2 bases; bases outside gene matches: 6. Looked up from germline, CDR1 is SGHRS and CDR2 is YFSETQ.